Detailed here is one T cell receptor beta chain. The length of the CDR3 is 15 residues. Trimming shortened V by 1 base and J by 1 base, and 10 bases separated the two germline ends. Germline V gene sequence: CDR1 SGHNT, CDR2 YENEEA. This sample stems from a study of blood T cell repertoires in COVID-19. Across the whole study: The United States, Italy and Spain supplied acute and convalescent COVID-19 samples. Sample material is recorded as cDNA or gDNA derived from T cells, B-cell-depleted T cells, or PBMCs.

Seattle-derived patients entered the study during active infection and were followed longitudinally. Sequencing used immunoSEQ multiplex PCR; TCRdb keeps in-frame clones, though not all of them. The top ten clones hold less than 0.7% of a sample with 150,000 to 200,000 clones, approximately 86% of them seen once. The specimen sequenced was peripheral blood. This receptor was identified in a man between 60 and 75 years old with COVID-19, enrolled during active disease. The chain carries TRBV11-3 and TRBJ1-1; D is possibly TRBD1 (5 bases). The CDR3 region has the DNA TGTGCCAGCAGCTTAGTACAGGCGGCGAACACTGAAGCTTTCTTT. This encodes CASSLVQAANTEAFF.